These 21 T cell receptor beta chains originate from one sample sequenced in a study of radiotherapy plus CTLA-4 blockade in lung cancer. Measured with immunoSEQ multiplex PCR; TCRdb has only the in-frame clones, and not every one. The sample has about 80,000 clones, 60% to 85% seen once. The sequencing used peripheral blood, collected from a patient treated with radiotherapy plus ipilimumab. These receptors came from a human donor with non-small cell lung cancer whose response to radiotherapy plus ipilimumab could not be evaluated. Some clones in this sample may be carry-over from other donors' samples.

The table lists this clone with a count of one. V usage is TRBV5-1 and J usage is TRBJ1-1, with TRBD1 identical over 11 bases. V trimming: 4 bases; J trimming: 1 base; junction bases outside the gene matches: 9. This CDR3 region has 17 residues. Germline V gives CDR1 SGHRS, CDR2 YFSETQ. The CDR3 sequence: CASSPRDRGGRNTEAFF. As DNA, the CDR3 is TGCGCCAGCAGCCCTAGGGACAGGGGGGGCCGGAACACTGAAGCTTTCTTT.

The chain employs TRBV6-5 and TRBJ1-3; perhaps TRBD1 as D (5 bases). The germline CDR1 and CDR2 sequences are MNHEY and SVGAGI. Trimming shortened V by 2 bases and J by 2 bases, and 13 bases separated the two germline ends. CDR3 length: 16 amino acids. DNA for the CDR3: TGTGCCAGCAGTTACGCTCAGGGACTCACTGGAAACACCATATATTTT. This sequence encodes CASSYAQGLTGNTIYF.

J is TRBJ2-7 and V is TRBV28; no clear D. The germline V gene has CDR1 MDHEN and CDR2 SYDVKM. The CDR3 has 12 residues. The ends were cut back, 7 bases at V and 1 base at J, with 8 bases in the middle. Written as DNA, the CDR3 is TGTGCCAGCACCCAAAATTCCTACGAGCAGTACTTC. Amino acids: CASTQNSYEQYF.

CDR3 in DNA: TGTGCCAGCAGGGACGGGGGGAACTATGGCTACACCTTC. Its protein product is CASRDGGNYGYTF. The chain combines TRBV6-5 with TRBJ1-2; D is perhaps TRBD1 (5 bases). V was pared by 6 bases and J by 2 bases, with 10 bases between. Germline V gives CDR1 MNHEY, CDR2 SVGAGI. There are 13 residues in the CDR3.

CDR3 region: CASIGGANTEAFF. Here the CDR3 DNA reads TGTGCCAGCATAGGGGGGGCGAACACTGAAGCTTTCTTT. The J gene is TRBJ1-1, the V gene TRBV28; D perhaps matches TRBD1 (6 bases). Germline V gene lookup returns CDR1 MDHEN and CDR2 SYDVKM. The CDR3 length is 13 residues. The ends were cut back, 7 bases at V and 1 base at J, with 10 bases in the middle.

This chain joins TRBV2 and TRBJ2-2, with 12 positions matching TRBD2. The CDR3 totals 15 residues. With 6 bases clipped from V and 6 bases from J, the junction kept 5 bases outside the gene matches. Per germline, CDR1 SNHLY and CDR2 FYNNEI. The CDR3 spells CASRPSSGGAGELFF. DNA of the CDR3: TGTGCCAGCAGGCCGTCTAGCGGGGGGGCCGGGGAGCTGTTTTTT. The variable domain in full, with the rest retrieved from reference TRBV2 and TRBJ2-2, is EPEVTQTPSHQVTQMGQEVILRCVPISNHLYFYWYRQILGQKVEFLVSFYNNEISEKSEIFDDQFSVERPDGSNFTLKIRSTKLEDSAMYFCASRPSSGGAGELFFGEGSRLTVL.

Note on this clone: Other DNA sequences in this specimen translate into the identical CDR3. The genes are TRBV6-1 and TRBJ2-5; D may be TRBD2 (6 bases). Germline V lookup: CDR1 MNHNS, CDR2 SASEGT. The V end lost 3 bases, the J end lost 5 bases, and 13 bases lay between the germline ends. The CDR3 has 14 amino acids. The CDR3 region has the DNA TGTGCCAGCAGTGAGTGGGGGGATAGGGAGACCCAGTACTTC. Translated: CASSEWGDRETQYF.

The chain joins TRBV28 to TRBJ1-2, with D tentatively TRBD1 (6 bases). Germline-derived CDR1 and CDR2 are MDHEN and SYDVKM. Trimming left V 3 bases short and J 3 bases short, with 11 bases between. CDR3 length: 14 residues. CDR3 nucleotide sequence: TGTGCCAGCAGTTTCACAGGGAAAGACTATGGCTACACCTTC. Translation: CASSFTGKDYGYTF.

This clone was seen only once. The chain carries TRBV20-1 and TRBJ1-2; D gene unclear. V shed 6 bases and J shed 4 bases, with 9 bases lying between them. This CDR3 spans 11 amino acids. The germline gives CDR1 DFQATT, CDR2 SNEGSKA (reference sequence). The CDR3 here is CSAALVYGYTF. In nucleotides, the CDR3 is TGCAGTGCCGCGCTAGTCTATGGCTACACCTTC.

The chain carries TRBV14 and TRBJ2-3, with D possibly being TRBD2 (6 bases). V lost 7 bases and J lost 6, with 26 bases in between. CDR1 is SGHDN and CDR2 is FVKESK in the germline V gene. The CDR3 consists of 17 residues. The CDR3: CASNPFRWRGPRDTQYF. The CDR3, as DNA: TGTGCCAGCAACCCCTTTAGGTGGCGGGGACCCAGGGATACGCAGTATTTT.

The rearrangement links TRBV5-1 to TRBJ1-1; possible D gene TRBD1, 6 bases. CDR3 length equals 14 residues. CDR1 and CDR2 (germline): SGHRS, YFSETQ. Trimming cost V 3 bases and J 0 bases, with 9 bases left between them. The CDR3 nucleotides are TGCGCCAGCAGCTCCGGACAGATGAACACTGAAGCTTTCTTT. Amino acid sequence: CASSSGQMNTEAFF.

The V and J genes are TRBV28 and TRBJ1-2; the D gene is possibly TRBD1 (6 bases). The V gene lost 10 bases and the J gene lost 6 bases, with 12 bases spanning the gap. Germline values: CDR1 MDHEN, CDR2 SYDVKM. The CDR3 extends over 11 amino acids. Here the CDR3 DNA reads TGTGCCACCCCTCGGACAGATGGCTACACCTTC. Translated: CATPRTDGYTF.

The table lists this clone with a few counts. The chain has TRBV29-1 and TRBJ2-3, with 8 bases fitting TRBD2. The CDR3 runs 14 residues. The germline V gene encodes CDR1 SQVTM and CDR2 ANQGSEA. V was clipped by 2 bases and J by 2 bases; unmatched bases: 3. The CDR3 loop is CSVESGGVTDTQYF. The CDR3 DNA follows: TGCAGCGTTGAAAGCGGGGGCGTCACAGATACGCAGTATTTT.

The chain links TRBV7-8 to TRBJ2-7, with D possibly being TRBD1 (6 bases). From germline, CDR1 is SGHVS and CDR2 FQNEAQ. CDR3 length: 18 residues. Trimming pared 1 base from V and 3 bases from J, leaving 22 bases between. The CDR3 spells CASSLGALGRGRGYEQYF. CDR3 nucleotides: TGTGCCAGCAGCTTAGGGGCCTTAGGCAGGGGAAGGGGCTACGAGCAGTACTTC.

Turning to this clone: Different DNA sequences within this sample yield the same CDR3. V and J are TRBV5-6 and TRBJ2-7, with D unclear. Germline V gene data show CDR1 as SGHDT and CDR2 as YYEEEE. V was shortened by 0 bases and J by 0 bases, with 4 bases between the two germline ends. The CDR3 consists of 13 residues. DNA for the CDR3: TGTGCCAGCAGCTTGGCCGGCTCCTACGAGCAGTACTTC. This translates into CASSLAGSYEQYF.

The V and J genes are TRBV19 and TRBJ1-1; unclear D gene. V was trimmed by 3 bases and J by 1 base, leaving 15 bases between them. CDR1 and CDR2 from the germline V gene are LNHDA and SQIVND (reference sequence). The CDR3 runs 16 residues. Here the CDR3 reads CASSIPTNRRNTEAFF. The CDR3 region has the DNA TGTGCCAGTAGTATCCCAACGAACCGGAGGAACACTGAAGCTTTCTTT.

This clone was counted a single time. The chain carries TRBV28 and TRBJ1-5; 8 bases align to TRBD1. The CDR3 totals 14 residues. Trimming removed 8 bases from V and 6 bases from J; junction bases left unmatched: 9. Looked up from germline, CDR1 is MDHEN and CDR2 is SYDVKM. The CDR3 coding sequence is TGTGCCAGCCGCACAGGGGGGAGAGGTCAGCCCCAGCATTTT. Translation gives CASRTGGRGQPQHF.

CDR3 sequence (DNA): TGCAGTGCTAGATCGGCCTACGAGCAGTACTTC. Its translation: CSARSAYEQYF. The genes are TRBV20-1 and TRBJ2-7; D not certain. V was clipped by 2 bases and J by 2 bases, with 4 bases between them. Germline V gives CDR1 DFQATT, CDR2 SNEGSKA (reference sequence). The length of the CDR3 is 11 residues.

This chain joins TRBV28 and TRBJ2-7; possible D gene TRBD2, 6 bases. Germline V gene lookup returns CDR1 MDHEN and CDR2 SYDVKM. This CDR3 has 12 amino acids. The V and J ends lost 4 bases and 4 bases respectively, with 8 bases between them. CDR3 DNA sequence: TGTGCCAGCAGTTCGGGGGTGTACGAGCAGTACTTC. It codes for CASSSGVYEQYF.

This sequence joins TRBV6-1 and TRBJ1-1; possible D gene TRBD1, 5 bases. This CDR3 comprises 14 residues. CDR1 is MNHNS, CDR2 SASEGT, per germline. Trimming cost V 1 base and J 4 bases, with 10 bases left between them. CDR3 sequence (DNA): TGTGCCAGCAGTGAAGGCAGGGCTGGCACTGAAGCTTTCTTT. It is translated as CASSEGRAGTEAFF.

The V call is TRBV11-2, the J call TRBJ2-5; 11 nucleotides agree with TRBD2. The germline CDR1 and CDR2 sequences are SGHAT and FQNNGV. The V segment lost 1 base and the J segment 2 bases; nucleotides outside the gene matches: 6. This CDR3 has 17 residues. The CDR3 DNA follows: TGTGCCAGCAGCTTAGGGAGAACTAGCGGGGGACAAGAGACCCAGTACTTC. Translating it yields CASSLGRTSGGQETQYF. Supplemented by reference TRBV11-2 and TRBJ2-5, the full variable domain reads EAGVAQSPRYKIIEKRQSVAFWCNPISGHATLYWYQQILGQGPKLLIQFQNNGVVDDSQLPKDRFSAERLKGVDSTLKIQPAKLEDSAVYLCASSLGRTSGGQETQYFGPGTRLLVL.